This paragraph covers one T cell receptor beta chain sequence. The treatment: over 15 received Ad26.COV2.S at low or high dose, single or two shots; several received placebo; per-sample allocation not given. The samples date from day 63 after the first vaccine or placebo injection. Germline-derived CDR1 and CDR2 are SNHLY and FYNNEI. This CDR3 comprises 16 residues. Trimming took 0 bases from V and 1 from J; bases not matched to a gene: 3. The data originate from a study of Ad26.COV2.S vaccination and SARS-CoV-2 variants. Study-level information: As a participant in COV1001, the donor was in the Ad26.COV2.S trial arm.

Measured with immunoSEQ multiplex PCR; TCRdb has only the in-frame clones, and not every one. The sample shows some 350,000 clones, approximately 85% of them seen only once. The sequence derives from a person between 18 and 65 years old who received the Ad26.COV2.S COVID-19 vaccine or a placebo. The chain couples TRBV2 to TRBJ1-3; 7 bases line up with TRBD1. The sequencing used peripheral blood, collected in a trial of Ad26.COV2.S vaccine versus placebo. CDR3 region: CASSEAVTGSGNTIYF. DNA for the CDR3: TGTGCCAGCAGTGAAGCCGTGACAGGGTCTGGAAACACCATATATTTT. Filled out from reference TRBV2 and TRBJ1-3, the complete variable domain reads EPEVTQTPSHQVTQMGQEVILRCVPISNHLYFYWYRQILGQKVEFLVSFYNNEISEKSEIFDDQFSVERPDGSNFTLKIRSTKLEDSAMYFCASSEAVTGSGNTIYFGEGSWLTVV.